The clone carrying this T cell receptor beta chain was detected once. V was cut by 11 bases and J by 12 bases, with 20 bases left in between. The CDR3 is 12 residues long. Per germline, CDR1 SNHLY and CDR2 FYNNEI. The data belong to a study of blood T cell repertoires in COVID-19. The method was immunoSEQ multiplex PCR; TCRdb's version includes in-frame clones alone and lacks a portion of them. The sample shows about 380,000 clones, around 90% of them seen only once. Material: PBMCs or T cells enriched from blood (not recorded which). The chain links TRBV2 to TRBJ1-5, with D perhaps matching TRBD1 (5 bases). The receptor was isolated from a woman younger than 30 who had recovered from COVID-19. For the CDR3, the DNA is TGTGCCGCGGGGCTGACTAGGAAGCGCCAGCATTTT. It codes for CAAGLTRKRQHF.